This TCR beta chain was captured by sequencing in a study of T cells in women clearing cervical HPV infection. The wider study: Donors had HPV16-related CIN3 or worse; 2 had invasive cancer. Case blood drawn at lesion detection; control blood after infection cleared. Only a few women had HLA typing results available.

All donors had a single incident cervical HPV16 infection, not prevalent. The data were produced by immunoSEQ multiplex PCR, yet TCRdb's version contains in-frame clones alone and is incomplete. The sample spans roughly 22,000 clones; the ten largest clones claim more than 9%. Sequenced sample: blood buffy coat. The TCR originated in a woman between 18 and 69 years old with a cervical HPV16 infection that either progressed to CIN3+ or cleared (not recorded which).

CDR3 bases read: TGTGCCAGTAGTATCCCGGGACAGGGGATGCAAGATACC. This sequence encodes CASSIPGQGMQDT. The whole CDR3 sequence reads CASSIPGQGMQDTYTF. This sequence joins TRBV19 and TRBJ1-2, with TRBD1 matching over 10 bases. The CDR3 end lies 3 residues beyond the end of the read and is filled in from the germline J gene. The germline V gene encodes CDR1 LNHDA and CDR2 SQIVND (reference sequence). The CDR3 extends over 16 amino acids.